This T cell receptor beta chain derives from a study of identical twins. A note on this clonotype: Its specificity is not known.

V was cut by 0 bases and J by 6 bases, with 14 bases left in between. Germline V gives CDR1 KGHSH, CDR2 LQKENI. The length of the CDR3 is 16 residues. Study conclusions and caveats: Excess twin sharing in beta out-of-frame sequences was weaker. Modelling approaches yielded underestimates of out-of-frame TCR alpha sharing between monozygotic twins.

It was template switching that added a universal primer site, and there were unique molecular identifiers on the cDNA. TCRdb used MiXCR to reprocess the 5' RACE reads, holding one entry per CDR3 protein. The sample includes approximately 490,000 distinct CDR3 sequences, 20% to 25% of them seen just once. This sample also belongs to another study, concerning yellow fever vaccine responses in identical twins. That work states: The T cell response to vaccination in identical twins was reportedly partly convergent and partly personalized.

The clonotype was recovered from a woman in her late teens or twenties in good health. V usage is TRBV18 and J usage is TRBJ2-2, with a possible D match to TRBD1 (6 bases). Sequencing was carried out using CD4+ T cells sorted from blood. The CDR3 sequence: CASSPPDGQLAGELFF. The CDR3 region has the DNA TGTGCCAGCTCACCACCGGACGGACAGCTCGCCGGGGAGCTGTTTTTT.